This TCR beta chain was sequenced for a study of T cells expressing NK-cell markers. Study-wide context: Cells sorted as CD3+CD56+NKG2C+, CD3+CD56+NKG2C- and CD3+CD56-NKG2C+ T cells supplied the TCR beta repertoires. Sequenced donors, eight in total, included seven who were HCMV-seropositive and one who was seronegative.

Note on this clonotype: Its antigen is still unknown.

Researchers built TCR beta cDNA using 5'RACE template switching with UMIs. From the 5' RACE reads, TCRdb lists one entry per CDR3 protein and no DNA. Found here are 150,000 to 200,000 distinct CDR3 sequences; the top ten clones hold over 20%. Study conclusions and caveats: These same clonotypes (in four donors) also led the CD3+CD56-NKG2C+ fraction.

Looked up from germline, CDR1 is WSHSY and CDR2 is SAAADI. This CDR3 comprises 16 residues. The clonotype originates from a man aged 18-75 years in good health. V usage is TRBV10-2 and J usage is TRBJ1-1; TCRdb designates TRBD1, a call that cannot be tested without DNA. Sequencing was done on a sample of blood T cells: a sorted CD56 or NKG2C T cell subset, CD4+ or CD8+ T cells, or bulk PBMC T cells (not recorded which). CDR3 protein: CASSESDLDRGTEAFF.